This TCR beta chain came from a study of blood T cell repertoires in COVID-19. Overall study: The United States, Italy and Spain were the sources of the acute and convalescent COVID-19 samples.

Assay used: immunoSEQ multiplex PCR; TCRdb lists only in-frame clones, some missing. The sample yields 130,000 to 150,000 clones, approximately 87% seen once. The CDR3 sequence is 12 residues long. The germline V gene encodes CDR1 GTSNPN and CDR2 SVGIG (reference sequence). V was cut by 3 bases and J by 5 bases, with 7 bases left in between. V gene TRBV30 combines with J gene TRBJ2-2; maybe TRBD1 (5 bases). The sample consisted of peripheral blood. This sequence was found in a woman between 45 and 60 years old with active or convalescent COVID-19. The CDR3 region has the DNA TGTGCCTGGAGCAGGGTGACCGGGGAGCTGTTTTTT. Its protein is CAWSRVTGELFF.